The 19 T cell receptor beta chains reported below all come from one sample, sequenced in a study of cytomegalovirus exposure and HLA in healthy donors. PCR involved 60 Vbeta and 13 Jbeta primers. The repertoire was sequenced with immunoSEQ multiplex PCR; TCRdb's copy has only in-frame clones and lacks some. The table includes some 100,000 clones, 70% to 80% detected once. The sequenced sample was PBMCs. The origin of the receptors is a female donor in good health and CMV-seronegative.

V usage is TRBV11-2 and J usage is TRBJ2-1; D may be TRBD2 (5 bases). The CDR3 contains 17 residues. CDR1 is SGHAT and CDR2 is FQNNGV in the germline V gene. V was pared by 5 bases and J by 5 bases, with 22 bases between. The CDR3 region has the DNA TGTGCCAGCAGCACAACCGCCCTTGCGGGTGTCGACAATGAGCAGTTCTTC. This codes for CASSTTALAGVDNEQFF. Supplemented by reference TRBV11-2 and TRBJ2-1, the full variable domain reads EAGVAQSPRYKIIEKRQSVAFWCNPISGHATLYWYQQILGQGPKLLIQFQNNGVVDDSQLPKDRFSAERLKGVDSTLKIQPAKLEDSAVYLCASSTTALAGVDNEQFFGPGTRLTVL.

The V gene is TRBV6-6, the J gene TRBJ2-7; tentatively, D is TRBD1 (6 bases). This CDR3 is built from 15 residues. V was pared by 7 bases and J by 3 bases, with 19 bases between. The germline CDR1 and CDR2 sequences are MNHNY and SVGAGI (reference sequence). Written as DNA, the CDR3 is TGTGCCAGCATGAATGGGGGCAGGGCTAACTACGAGCAGTACTTC. Translation gives CASMNGGRANYEQYF.

The J gene is TRBJ2-7, the V gene TRBV5-4, with 11 bases aligning to TRBD1. Trimming cost V 5 bases and J 11 bases; bases outside gene matches: 6. CDR3 length: 12 residues. Germline V gives CDR1 SGHNT, CDR2 YYREEE (reference sequence). The CDR3 reads CASSSGQGVEYF. CDR3 nucleotides: TGTGCCAGCAGTTCGGGACAGGGGGTGGAGTACTTC.

This clone was found a few times. The chain recombines TRBV7-2 with TRBJ1-1, with D hard to call. Trimming took off 1 base at V and 1 base at J, with 4 bases between the two ends. Germline loops: CDR1 SGHTA, CDR2 FQGNSA. The CDR3 extends over 13 amino acids. CDR3 loop: CASSLGQNTEAFF. In DNA, the CDR3 is TGTGCCAGCAGCTTAGGACAGAACACTGAAGCTTTCTTT.

This clone was counted many times. The V gene is TRBV4-1, the J gene TRBJ2-3, with D unclear. The CDR3 sequence is 14 residues long. V was pared by 1 base and J by 5 bases, with 10 bases between. From germline, CDR1 is MGHRA and CDR2 YSYEKL. The CDR3 region is CASSQAPVQDTQYF. DNA for the CDR3: TGCGCCAGCAGCCAAGCGCCAGTTCAAGATACGCAGTATTTT.

This clone showed up just a few times. The V and J genes are TRBV10-2 and TRBJ1-1, with D tentatively TRBD1 (6 bases). The CDR3 totals 14 residues. Germline V gene data show CDR1 as WSHSY and CDR2 as SAAADI. V lost 5 bases and J lost 4, with 14 bases in between. CDR3 bases: TGCGCCAGCAGTCTCGGTGGGGGCGGCACTGAAGCTTTCTTT. It codes for CASSLGGGGTEAFF.

Remarks on this clone: Other DNA sequences from this sample encode an identical CDR3 as well. The chain uses TRBV12-5 and TRBJ2-2, with D hard to call. The CDR3 spans 14 residues. Deletions cut 1 base from V and 1 base from J, with 4 bases between. Germline V gene sequence: CDR1 LGHNT, CDR2 FRNRAP. The CDR3 reads CASGLGQNTGELFF. The CDR3 DNA reads TGTGCTAGTGGTTTGGGACAGAACACCGGGGAGCTGTTTTTT.

The chain recombines TRBV2 with TRBJ1-1; D possibly corresponds to TRBD1 (5 bases). The germline V gene encodes CDR1 SNHLY and CDR2 FYNNEI. The CDR3 extends over 13 amino acids. Trimming took off 7 bases at V and 2 bases at J, with 11 bases between the two ends. CDR3 nucleotide sequence: TGTGCCAGCAAAAGAGACAGAAACACTGAAGCTTTCTTT. It is translated as CASKRDRNTEAFF.

The chain combines TRBV9 with TRBJ2-3; tentative D call: TRBD1 (6 bases). Germline V gives CDR1 SGDLS, CDR2 YYNGEE. This CDR3 comprises 17 residues. V was pared by 4 bases and J by 0 bases, with 18 bases between. The CDR3 reads CASSLTGTLSSTDTQYF. CDR3 coding DNA: TGTGCCAGCAGCCTCACTGGGACATTGTCTAGCACAGATACGCAGTATTTT.

V gene TRBV4-1 combines with J gene TRBJ1-3; possibly TRBD1 for D (5 bases). Germline assignment: CDR1 MGHRA and CDR2 YSYEKL. This CDR3 is 12 amino acids long. V was pared by 4 bases and J by 9 bases, with 10 bases between. CDR3 amino acids: CASSRWGGTIYF. The CDR3 bases are TGCGCCAGCAGCCGATGGGGGGGCACCATATATTTT.

V usage is TRBV7-9 and J usage is TRBJ2-5; TRBD2 aligns across 11 bases. The DNA end lines up better with TRBJ2-7; the J call may be wrong. The CDR3 sequence is 15 residues long. Germline V lookup: CDR1 SEHNR, CDR2 FQNEAQ (reference sequence). The CDR3 spells CASSTSGGTSYEQYF. In nucleotides, the CDR3 is TGTGCCAGCAGCACTAGCGGGGGAACCTCCTACGAGCAGTACTTC.

Comment on this clone: Relative to the germline gene, one junction end is altered; a read error may explain this. This chain joins TRBV9 and TRBJ2-7; TRBD1 is a possible D gene (5 bases). This CDR3 comprises 14 residues. Germline CDR1 is SGDLS and CDR2 is YYNGEE. CDR3 residues: CASSSGQGSYGQYF. Here the CDR3 DNA reads TGTGCCAGCAGCTCCGGGCAGGGTAGCTACGGGCAGTACTTC.

The chain has TRBV9 and TRBJ1-4, with 9 positions matching TRBD1. This CDR3 region has 16 residues. V shed 0 bases and J 2 bases; nucleotides not matched to a gene: 2. CDR1 is SGDLS, CDR2 YYNGEE, per germline. The CDR3 is CASSVGTGATNEKLFF. The CDR3 nucleotides are TGTGCCAGCAGCGTAGGGACAGGGGCGACTAATGAAAAACTGTTTTTT.

The chain is built from TRBV12-5 and TRBJ2-3, with 8 bases matching TRBD2. The CDR3 is made up of 15 amino acids. With 7 bases clipped from V and 2 bases from J, the junction kept 8 bases outside the gene matches. Germline CDR1 is LGHNT and CDR2 is FRNRAP. The CDR3 region is CASVIYGGATDTQYF. The CDR3 coding sequence is TGTGCTAGTGTTATATACGGGGGGGCCACAGATACGCAGTATTTT.

This chain joins TRBV30 and TRBJ2-7; no definite D call. The CDR3 consists of 11 residues. The germline CDR1 and CDR2 sequences are GTSNPN and SVGIG (reference sequence). V was cut by 5 bases and J by 5 bases, with 10 bases left in between. Here the CDR3 DNA reads TGTGCCTGGGCCGAGGTCGACGAGCAGTACTTC. Its protein product is CAWAEVDEQYF.

In DNA, the CDR3 is TGTGCCAGCAGCCACGTGTTCCCCCCCGTTGTCGGTCAGCCCCAGCATTTT. Residues: CASSHVFPPVVGQPQHF. This sequence joins TRBV11-3 and TRBJ1-5; no definite D call. The CDR3 sequence is 17 residues long. CDR1 and CDR2 (germline): SGHNT, YENEEA. Trimming removed 5 bases at V and 6 bases at J, with 23 bases between.

The chain couples TRBV6-1 to TRBJ1-4; tentatively, D is TRBD1 (5 bases). The CDR3 covers 15 residues. Germline CDR1 and CDR2: MNHNS and SASEGT. V shed 1 base and J shed 12 bases, with 18 bases lying between them. The CDR3 coding sequence is TGTGCCAGCAGTGAAGGAAAAGGGGTACAGTTGGAACTGTTTTTT. Protein product: CASSEGKGVQLELFF.

This clone has at least ten counts. This chain joins TRBV6-6 and TRBJ1-1, with 10 nucleotides matching TRBD1. The CDR3 is 15 amino acids. J gave up 3 bases and V 3 bases, and 4 bases lay outside the gene matches. Per the germline V gene, CDR1 is MNHNY and CDR2 is SVGAGI (reference sequence). The CDR3 DNA sequence: TGTGCCAGCAGTTATCTTGGGACAGGGGACACTGAAGCTTTCTTT. Amino acids: CASSYLGTGDTEAFF.

The chain has TRBV6-1 and TRBJ1-2, with unresolved D. Germline CDR1 reads MNHNS; CDR2 reads SASEGT. This CDR3 has 16 amino acids. V dropped 1 base and J dropped 4 bases, with 16 bases sitting between them. CDR3 sequence: CASSEGPGREGYGYTF. CDR3 bases: TGTGCCAGCAGTGAAGGCCCCGGGAGGGAGGGCTATGGCTACACCTTC.